The 27 T cell receptor beta chains presented below share a single source sample, sequenced in a study of blood T cell repertoires in COVID-19. Method: immunoSEQ multiplex PCR; TCRdb's copy keeps in-frame clones and lacks some. The sample contains roughly 73,000 clones, roughly 84% of which appear only once. The specimen sequenced was peripheral blood. The receptors were sampled from a woman of 80 years or more with active or convalescent COVID-19.

J is TRBJ1-3 and V is TRBV9; D is perhaps TRBD1 (5 bases). Per germline, CDR1 SGDLS and CDR2 YYNGEE. Trimming cost V 1 base and J 8 bases, with 16 bases left between them. The CDR3 consists of 15 residues. The CDR3 DNA follows: TGTGCCAGCAGCGTATCCTCCAGGGCTCTGGACACCATATATTTT. It specifies CASSVSSRALDTIYF.

The chain recombines TRBV19 with TRBJ1-1, with a possible D match to TRBD1 (5 bases). Trimming left V 7 bases short and J 5 bases short, with 20 bases between. Germline V lookup: CDR1 LNHDA, CDR2 SQIVND (reference sequence). This CDR3 is 15 amino acids long. CDR3 sequence (DNA): TGTGCCAGTACCCCGAACACAGGCCTCAGGACTGAAGCTTTCTTT. It yields the protein CASTPNTGLRTEAFF.

V usage is TRBV6-5 and J usage is TRBJ1-5; 7 bases are a match to TRBD1. Per the germline V gene, CDR1 is MNHEY and CDR2 is SVGAGI. Germline trimming cut 10 bases from V and 5 bases from J; bases unmatched to any gene: 8. CDR3 length: 13 amino acids. The CDR3 DNA sequence: TGTGCCACCGGACAGGTCTTTGATCAGCCCCAGCATTTT. Its translation is CATGQVFDQPQHF.

V is TRBV14 and J is TRBJ2-2, with 7 bases aligning to TRBD2. The ends lost 6 bases at V and 4 bases at J; junction bases unmatched: 5. CDR1 SGHDN and CDR2 FVKESK come from the germline V gene. The CDR3 runs 14 residues. The CDR3 region is CASRSLAGTGELFF. CDR3 nucleotide sequence: TGTGCCAGCAGGTCCTTAGCGGGCACCGGGGAGCTGTTTTTT. Together with reference TRBV14 and TRBJ2-2, the CDR3 gives the full variable domain: EAGVTQFPSHSVIEKGQTVTLRCDPISGHDNLYWYRRVMGKEIKFLLHFVKESKQDESGMPNNRFLAERTGGTYSTLKVQPAELEDSGVYFCASRSLAGTGELFFGEGSRLTVL.

This clone was counted once. V is TRBV7-2 and J is TRBJ1-1; a weak D match, TRBD1 (6 bases). V was trimmed by 3 bases and J by 1 base, leaving 9 bases between them. CDR3 length: 14 amino acids. Germline CDR1 is SGHTA and CDR2 is FQGNSA. The CDR3 loop reads CASSFQGQNTEAFF. In nucleotides, the CDR3 is TGTGCCAGCAGCTTCCAGGGGCAGAACACTGAAGCTTTCTTT.

The chain is built from TRBV24-1 and TRBJ1-5; D is undetermined. Germline V CDR1 and CDR2: KGHDR, SFDVKD. CDR3 length: 15 amino acids. Trimming removed 3 bases from V and 3 bases from J, with 11 bases in between. CDR3 nucleotides: TGTGCCACCAGTGATCCCCGACAAATCAATCAGCCCCAGCATTTT. It yields the protein CATSDPRQINQPQHF.

J is TRBJ2-7 and V is TRBV18; 7 bases fit TRBD1. Germline V gene data show CDR1 as KGHSH and CDR2 as LQKENI. The CDR3 consists of 12 residues. V lost 6 bases to trimming and J lost 2 bases; unmatched junction nucleotides: 1. The CDR3 here is CASSGTAYEQYF. CDR3 coding DNA: TGTGCCAGCTCCGGGACAGCCTACGAGCAGTACTTC.

This clone was seen a single time. The chain recombines TRBV11-2 with TRBJ1-5; no clear D. Trimming pared 2 bases from V and 6 bases from J, leaving 8 bases between. The CDR3 loop spans 13 amino acids. Looked up from germline, CDR1 is SGHAT and CDR2 is FQNNGV. Written as DNA, the CDR3 is TGTGCCAGCAGCTTACGAGGAGGTCAGCCCCAGCATTTT. Translating gives CASSLRGGQPQHF.

The gene calls are TRBV19 and TRBJ2-1; 9 bases are a match to TRBD1. The CDR3 spans 14 residues. Trimming at V came to 10 bases and at J to 7 bases, leaving 11 bases not matched to a gene. CDR1 is LNHDA, CDR2 SQIVND, per germline (reference sequence). The CDR3 reads CATAGQGFLNEQFF. DNA of the CDR3: TGTGCCACCGCGGGACAGGGTTTTTTGAATGAGCAGTTCTTC.

CDR3 loop: CASSPQGLGGELFF. The CDR3 DNA follows: TGTGCCAGTAGTCCACAGGGTCTTGGGGGGGAGCTGTTTTTT. This chain joins TRBV19 and TRBJ2-2; D is possibly TRBD1 (6 bases). Trimming took off 5 bases at V and 8 bases at J, with 15 bases between the two ends. CDR1 is LNHDA, CDR2 SQIVND, per germline (reference sequence). The CDR3 is made up of 14 amino acids.

CDR3 amino acids: CASSIQGSNEKLFF. In nucleotides, the CDR3 is TGTGCCAGTAGTATACAGGGATCTAATGAAAAACTGTTTTTT. This chain connects TRBV19 to TRBJ1-4; TRBD1 might be the D (5 bases). The length of the CDR3 is 14 residues. CDR1 and CDR2 from the germline V gene are LNHDA and SQIVND (reference sequence). Trimming took off 2 bases at V and 3 bases at J, with 7 bases between the two ends.

The V and J genes are TRBV6-5 and TRBJ2-1, with a possible D match to TRBD2 (5 bases). Germline CDR1 and CDR2: MNHEY and SVGAGI. There are 13 residues in the CDR3. The V end lost 5 bases, the J end lost 8 bases, and 13 bases lay between the germline ends. CDR3 amino acids: CASSPRVGHEQFF. The CDR3 bases are TGTGCCAGCAGTCCGAGGGTGGGTCATGAGCAGTTCTTC.

The chain carries TRBV4-3 and TRBJ2-3, with 8 bases lining up with TRBD2. The CDR3 has 15 amino acids. Germline V gene sequence: CDR1 LGHNA, CDR2 YSLEER. V was pared by 0 bases and J by 4 bases, with 3 bases of the junction left unmatched. CDR3 region: CASSQDRGGSDTQYF. The CDR3 nucleotides read TGCGCCAGCAGCCAAGATCGGGGGGGATCAGATACGCAGTATTTT.

This chain connects TRBV7-3 to TRBJ2-3; 7 nucleotides align to TRBD2. The CDR3 runs to 14 residues. CDR1 is SGHTA, CDR2 FQGTGA, per germline. The J segment lost 4 bases and the V segment lost 2 bases, leaving 3 bases of the junction unmatched. The CDR3 is CASSLSRGSDTQYF. In nucleotides, the CDR3 is TGTGCCAGCAGCTTATCGCGGGGGTCAGATACGCAGTATTTT. The full variable domain, with the rest looked up from reference TRBV7-3 and TRBJ2-3, is GAGVSQTPSNKVTEKGKYVELRCDPISGHTALYWYRQSLGQGPEFLIYFQGTGAADDSGLPNDRFFAVRPEGSVSTLKIQRTERGDSAVYLCASSLSRGSDTQYFGPGTRLTVL.

The chain combines TRBV25-1 with TRBJ1-4; no reliable D call. The CDR3 spans 11 residues. CDR1 and CDR2 (germline): MGHDK, SYGVNS. Deletions cut 5 bases from V and 8 bases from J, with 6 bases between. DNA for the CDR3: TGTGCCAGCAGTTTAAAAGAAAAACTGTTTTTT. It is translated as CASSLKEKLFF.

The V and J genes are TRBV19 and TRBJ2-1; weak D call: TRBD1 (5 bases). CDR3 size: 13 residues. V gave up 2 bases and J gave up 3 bases, with 5 bases separating them. Per the germline V gene, CDR1 is LNHDA and CDR2 is SQIVND (reference sequence). DNA for the CDR3: TGTGCCAGTAGTATAACAGGCTACAATGAGCAGTTCTTC. Its protein is CASSITGYNEQFF.

This chain links TRBV6-5 with TRBJ2-3; 7 nucleotides line up with TRBD1. Germline loops: CDR1 MNHEY, CDR2 SVGAGI. The CDR3 runs to 14 residues. V shed 10 bases, J shed 2 bases, and the junction held 9 bases outside the gene matches. CDR3 in amino acids: CAISRDRNTDTQYF. The CDR3 nucleotides are TGTGCCATCTCCCGGGACAGAAACACAGATACGCAGTATTTT.

The chain has TRBV4-3 and TRBJ2-2, with D possibly being TRBD1 (6 bases). The germline gives CDR1 LGHNA, CDR2 YSLEER. The V end was cut by 0 bases, the J end by 7 bases, with 12 bases between. The CDR3 extends over 15 amino acids. The CDR3 nucleotides are TGCGCCAGCAGCCAAGATCGGACAGCAAACGGGGAGCTGTTTTTT. Translated, it gives CASSQDRTANGELFF.

The rearrangement uses TRBV6-4 and TRBJ2-5; a weak D match, TRBD1 (7 bases). Per germline, CDR1 MRHNA and CDR2 SNTAGT. This CDR3 region has 16 residues. Trimming stripped 9 bases from V and 5 bases from J, with 25 bases between. The DNA for the CDR3 is TGTGCCAGGGTACCCCGGGACAGCAGGACTAAGGAGACCCAGTACTTC. Translating it yields CARVPRDSRTKETQYF.

The chain employs TRBV20-1 and TRBJ2-5, with 7 bases identical to TRBD2. CDR1 and CDR2 from the germline V gene are DFQATT and SNEGSKA (reference sequence). After removal of 3 bases from V and 0 bases from J, the junction contained 7 bases not matched to a gene. There are 15 residues in the CDR3. Here the CDR3 DNA reads TGCAGTGCTAGTTATGGGGGGGGATACCAAGAGACCCAGTACTTC. This encodes CSASYGGGYQETQYF.

The chain couples TRBV21-1 to TRBJ2-7; TRBD2, as called in the table, went unchecked against the DNA. TRBV21-1 is a pseudogene. The CDR3 covers 15 residues. The CDR3 loop reads CASSKRRTSFYEQYF. The CDR3 coding sequence is TGTGCCAGCAGCAAACGGAGGACTAGCTTTTACGAGCAGTACTTC.

This chain uses TRBV7-3 with TRBJ2-1, with a possible D match to TRBD1 (5 bases). Trimming took off 2 bases at V and 5 bases at J, with 7 bases between the two ends. CDR3 size: 13 residues. Per the germline V gene, CDR1 is SGHTA and CDR2 is FQGTGA. The CDR3 bases are TGTGCCAGCAGCTTAGGGGCGAACAATGAGCAGTTCTTC. It is translated as CASSLGANNEQFF.

This sequence joins TRBV5-1 and TRBJ1-6, with a weak D call TRBD1 (6 bases). V was trimmed by 4 bases and J by 2 bases, leaving 10 bases between them. The CDR3 length is 15 residues. Germline CDR1 reads SGHRS; CDR2 reads YFSETQ. CDR3 sequence reads: CASSLGQTYNSPLHF. The CDR3 region has the DNA TGCGCCAGCAGCCTAGGACAGACCTATAATTCACCCCTCCACTTT.

This clone was counted a single time. J is TRBJ1-5 and V is TRBV7-2, with TRBD1 as a possible D gene (6 bases). The CDR3 is 15 residues long. Germline loops: CDR1 SGHTA, CDR2 FQGNSA. V was cut by 1 base and J by 4 bases, with 11 bases left in between. This CDR3 reads CASSLVGTPNQPQHF. The DNA for the CDR3 is TGTGCCAGCAGCTTAGTGGGGACACCAAATCAGCCCCAGCATTTT.

This chain connects TRBV6-6 to TRBJ1-1, with D possibly TRBD1 on 5 matching bases. Trimming shortened V by 6 bases and J by 9 bases, and 14 bases separated the two germline ends. The CDR3 extends over 12 amino acids. Germline CDR1 reads MNHNY; CDR2 reads SVGAGI (reference sequence). CDR3 bases: TGTGCCAGCAGACCCGACAGCCCGAAAGCTTTCTTT. It codes for CASRPDSPKAFF.

This clone was detected only once. The V and J genes are TRBV18 and TRBJ1-4; tentative D call: TRBD1 (5 bases). The CDR3 length is 14 residues. V dropped 3 bases and J dropped 2 bases, with 7 bases sitting between them. Germline V CDR1 and CDR2: KGHSH, LQKENI. The CDR3 region has the DNA TGTGCCAGCTCACCGCGACAGACTAATGAAAAACTGTTTTTT. Protein sequence: CASSPRQTNEKLFF.

This chain links TRBV4-2 with TRBJ1-1, with 12 bases identical to TRBD1. The CDR3 consists of 16 residues. CDR1 and CDR2 from the germline V gene are LGHNA and YNFKEQ. V lost 4 bases, J lost 5 bases, and 8 bases stayed unmatched. The CDR3 DNA is TGTGCCAGCAGCCCCCGGGACAGGGGGCGCTTTACTGAAGCTTTCTTT. Its protein is CASSPRDRGRFTEAFF.